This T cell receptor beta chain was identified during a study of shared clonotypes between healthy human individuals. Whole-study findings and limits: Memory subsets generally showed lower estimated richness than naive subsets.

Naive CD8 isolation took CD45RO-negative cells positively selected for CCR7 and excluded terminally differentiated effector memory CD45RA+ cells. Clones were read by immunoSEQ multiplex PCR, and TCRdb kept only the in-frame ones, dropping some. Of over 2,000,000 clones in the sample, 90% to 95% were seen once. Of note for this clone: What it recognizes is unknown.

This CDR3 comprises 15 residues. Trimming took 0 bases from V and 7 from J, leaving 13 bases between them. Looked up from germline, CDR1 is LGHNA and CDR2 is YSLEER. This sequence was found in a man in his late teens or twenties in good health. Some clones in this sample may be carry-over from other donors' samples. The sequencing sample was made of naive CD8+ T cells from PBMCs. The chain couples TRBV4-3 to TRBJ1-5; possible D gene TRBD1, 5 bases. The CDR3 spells CASSQDGGTGQPQHF. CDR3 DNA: TGCGCCAGCAGCCAAGATGGGGGGACCGGACAGCCCCAGCATTTT.